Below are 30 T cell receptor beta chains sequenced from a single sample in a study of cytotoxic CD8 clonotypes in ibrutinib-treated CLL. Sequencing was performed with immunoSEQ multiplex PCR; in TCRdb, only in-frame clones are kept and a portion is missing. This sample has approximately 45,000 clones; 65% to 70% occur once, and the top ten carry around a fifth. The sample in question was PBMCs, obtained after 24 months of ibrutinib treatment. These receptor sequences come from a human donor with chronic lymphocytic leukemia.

The CDR3 spells CASSLRMTMDRKNSPLHF. For the CDR3, the DNA is TGTGCCAGCAGCTTGAGGATGACAATGGACAGAAAGAATTCACCCCTCCACTTT. V and J are TRBV5-6 and TRBJ1-6, with D perhaps matching TRBD1 (6 bases). The CDR3 has 18 residues. V gave up 1 base and J gave up 7 bases, with 21 bases separating them. Germline lookup yields CDR1 SGHDT and CDR2 YYEEEE.

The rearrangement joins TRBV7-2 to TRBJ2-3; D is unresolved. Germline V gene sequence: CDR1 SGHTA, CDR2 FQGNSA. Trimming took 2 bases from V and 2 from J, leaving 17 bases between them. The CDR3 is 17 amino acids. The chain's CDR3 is CASSLNSRPDFTDTQYF. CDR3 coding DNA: TGTGCCAGCAGCTTAAATTCGAGACCGGATTTCACAGATACGCAGTATTTT.

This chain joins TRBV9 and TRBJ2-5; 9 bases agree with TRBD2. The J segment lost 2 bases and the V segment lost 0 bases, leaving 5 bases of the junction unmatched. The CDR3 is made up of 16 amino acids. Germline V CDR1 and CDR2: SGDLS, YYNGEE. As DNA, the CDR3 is TGTGCCAGCAGCGTAGGGATAGCGGGAGTGCAAGAGACCCAGTACTTC. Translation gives CASSVGIAGVQETQYF.

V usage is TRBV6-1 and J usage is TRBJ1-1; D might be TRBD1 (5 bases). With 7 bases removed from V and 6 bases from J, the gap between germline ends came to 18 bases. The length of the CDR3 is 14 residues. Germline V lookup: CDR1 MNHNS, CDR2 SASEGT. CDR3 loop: CASTLIAVGAEAFF. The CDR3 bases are TGTGCCAGCACCCTTATAGCCGTGGGGGCTGAAGCTTTCTTT.

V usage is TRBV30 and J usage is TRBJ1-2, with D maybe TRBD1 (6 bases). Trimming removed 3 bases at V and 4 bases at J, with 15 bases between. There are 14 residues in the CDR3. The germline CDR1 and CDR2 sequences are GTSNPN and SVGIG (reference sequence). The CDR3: CAWSRQDFFYGYTF. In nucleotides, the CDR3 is TGTGCCTGGAGCAGACAGGACTTTTTCTATGGCTACACCTTC.

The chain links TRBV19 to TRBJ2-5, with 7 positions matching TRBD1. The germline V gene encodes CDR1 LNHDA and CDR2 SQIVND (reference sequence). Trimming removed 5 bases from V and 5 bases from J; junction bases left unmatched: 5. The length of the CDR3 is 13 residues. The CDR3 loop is CASSVTGVETQYF. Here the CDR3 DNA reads TGTGCCAGTAGTGTTACAGGGGTGGAGACCCAGTACTTC.

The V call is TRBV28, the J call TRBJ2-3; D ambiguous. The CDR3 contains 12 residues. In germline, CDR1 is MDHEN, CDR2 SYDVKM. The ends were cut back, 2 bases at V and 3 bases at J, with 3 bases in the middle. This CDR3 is CASSLVTDTQYF. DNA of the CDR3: TGTGCCAGCAGTTTAGTGACAGATACGCAGTATTTT. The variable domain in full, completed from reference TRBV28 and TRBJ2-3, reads DVKVTQSSRYLVKRTGEKVFLECVQDMDHENMFWYRQDPGLGLRLIYFSYDVKMKEKGDIPEGYSVSREKKERFSLILESASTNQTSMYLCASSLVTDTQYFGPGTRLTVL.

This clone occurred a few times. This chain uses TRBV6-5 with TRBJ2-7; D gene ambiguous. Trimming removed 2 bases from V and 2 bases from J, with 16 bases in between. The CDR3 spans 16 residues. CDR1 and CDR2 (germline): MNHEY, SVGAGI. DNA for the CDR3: TGTGCCAGCAGTTACGGAATTTTGGGTGGAACCTACGAGCAGTACTTC. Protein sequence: CASSYGILGGTYEQYF.

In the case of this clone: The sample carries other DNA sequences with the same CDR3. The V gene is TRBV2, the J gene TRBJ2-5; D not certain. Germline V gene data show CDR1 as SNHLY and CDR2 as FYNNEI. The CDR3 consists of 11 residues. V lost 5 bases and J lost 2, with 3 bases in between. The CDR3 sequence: CASSQQETQYF. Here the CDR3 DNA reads TGTGCCAGCAGTCAGCAAGAGACCCAGTACTTC.

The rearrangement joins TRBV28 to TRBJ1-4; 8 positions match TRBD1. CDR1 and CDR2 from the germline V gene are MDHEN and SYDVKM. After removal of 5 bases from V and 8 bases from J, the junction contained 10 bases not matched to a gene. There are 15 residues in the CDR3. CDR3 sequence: CASSPPQGAGEKLFF. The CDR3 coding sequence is TGTGCCAGCAGTCCCCCGCAGGGGGCGGGGGAAAAACTGTTTTTT.

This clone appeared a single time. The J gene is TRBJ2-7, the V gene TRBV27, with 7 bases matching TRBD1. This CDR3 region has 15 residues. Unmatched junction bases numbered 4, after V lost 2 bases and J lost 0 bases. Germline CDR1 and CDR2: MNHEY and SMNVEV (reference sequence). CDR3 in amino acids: CASSLVQGFSYEQYF. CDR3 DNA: TGTGCCAGCAGTTTAGTACAGGGGTTCTCCTACGAGCAGTACTTC.

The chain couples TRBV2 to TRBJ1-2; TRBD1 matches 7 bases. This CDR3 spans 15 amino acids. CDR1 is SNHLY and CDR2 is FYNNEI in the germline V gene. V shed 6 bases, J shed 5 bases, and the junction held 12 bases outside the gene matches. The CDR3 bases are TGTGCCAGCAGCCTCATCACGGGACAGAATTATGGCTACACCTTC. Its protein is CASSLITGQNYGYTF.

The CDR3 DNA reads as TGTGCCAGCAGCTTGATTCACGGAAATTCTGGGGCCAACGTCCTGACTTTC. Residues: CASSLIHGNSGANVLTF. The chain uses TRBV5-6 and TRBJ2-6; D is uncertain. The CDR3 runs to 17 residues. V lost 1 base to trimming and J lost 1 base, with 12 bases between them. CDR1 SGHDT and CDR2 YYEEEE come from the germline V gene.

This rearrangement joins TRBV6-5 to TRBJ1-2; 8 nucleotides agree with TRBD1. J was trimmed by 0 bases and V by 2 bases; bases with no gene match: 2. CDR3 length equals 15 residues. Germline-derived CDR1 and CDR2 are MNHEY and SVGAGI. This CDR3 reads CASSYGQGPNYGYTF. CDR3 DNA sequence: TGTGCCAGCAGTTACGGACAGGGCCCTAACTATGGCTACACCTTC.

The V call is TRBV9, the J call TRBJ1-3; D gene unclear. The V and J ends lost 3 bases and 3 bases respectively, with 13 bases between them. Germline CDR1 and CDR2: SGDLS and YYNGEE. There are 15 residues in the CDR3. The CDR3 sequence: CASSEEARYGNTIYF. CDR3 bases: TGTGCCAGCAGCGAAGAAGCTCGCTATGGAAACACCATATATTTT.

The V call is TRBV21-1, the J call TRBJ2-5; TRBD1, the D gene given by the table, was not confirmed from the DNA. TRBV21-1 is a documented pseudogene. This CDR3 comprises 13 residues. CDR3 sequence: CASSNRARQTQYF. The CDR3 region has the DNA TGTGCCAGCAGCAACAGGGCGAGGCAGACCCAGTACTTC.

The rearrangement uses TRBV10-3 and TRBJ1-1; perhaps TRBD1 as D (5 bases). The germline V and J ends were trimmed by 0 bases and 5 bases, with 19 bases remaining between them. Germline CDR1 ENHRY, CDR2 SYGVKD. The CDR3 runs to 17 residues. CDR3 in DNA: TGTGCCATCAGTGAGTCGATCTTGGGGGGGTCAAGAACTGAAGCTTTCTTT. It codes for CAISESILGGSRTEAFF.

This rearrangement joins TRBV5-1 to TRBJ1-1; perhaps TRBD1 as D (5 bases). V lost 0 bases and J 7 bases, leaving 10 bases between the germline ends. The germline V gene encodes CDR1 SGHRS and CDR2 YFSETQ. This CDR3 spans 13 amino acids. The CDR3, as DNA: TGCGCCAGCAGCTTGGCCGCAGGGATTGAAGCTTTCTTT. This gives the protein CASSLAAGIEAFF.

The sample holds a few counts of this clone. The CDR3 loop is CASSSNNEQFF. The CDR3 DNA follows: TGTGCCAGCAGCTCGAACAATGAGCAGTTCTTC. This rearrangement joins TRBV7-9 to TRBJ2-1, with no clear D. V was pared by 4 bases and J by 5 bases, with 3 bases between. Germline V gives CDR1 SEHNR, CDR2 FQNEAQ (reference sequence). The CDR3 has 11 amino acids.

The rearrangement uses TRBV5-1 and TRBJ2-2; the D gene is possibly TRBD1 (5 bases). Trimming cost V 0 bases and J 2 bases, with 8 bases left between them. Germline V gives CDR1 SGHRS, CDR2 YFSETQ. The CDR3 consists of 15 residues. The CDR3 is CASSLAQGNTGELFF. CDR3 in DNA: TGCGCCAGCAGCTTGGCCCAGGGCAACACCGGGGAGCTGTTTTTT.

Written as DNA, the CDR3 is TGTGCCACCAGCAACCAAGGCTATGGCTACACCTTC. Encoded protein: CATSNQGYGYTF. The rearrangement uses TRBV15 and TRBJ1-2; D is unresolved. CDR3 size: 12 residues. V lost 4 bases and J 4 bases, leaving 7 bases between the germline ends. Germline V lookup: CDR1 LNHNV, CDR2 YYDKDF (reference sequence).

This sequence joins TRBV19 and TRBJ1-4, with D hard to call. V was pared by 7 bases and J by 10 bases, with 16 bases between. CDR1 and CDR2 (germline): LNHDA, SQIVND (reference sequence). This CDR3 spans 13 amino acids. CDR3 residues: CASKPDPFGKLFF. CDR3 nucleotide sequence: TGTGCCAGTAAGCCAGACCCCTTCGGAAAACTGTTTTTT.

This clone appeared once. In DNA, the CDR3 is TGTGCCAGCAGCTTAGTCGGCGGGAGGGGAGGGGGCATTCAGTATTTT. It yields the protein CASSLVGGRGGGIQYF. J is TRBJ2-3 and V is TRBV7-8, with 9 bases lining up with TRBD2. CDR1 is SGHVS and CDR2 is FQNEAQ in the germline V gene. The CDR3 is 16 residues long. V lost 1 base, J lost 12 bases, and 14 bases stayed unmatched.

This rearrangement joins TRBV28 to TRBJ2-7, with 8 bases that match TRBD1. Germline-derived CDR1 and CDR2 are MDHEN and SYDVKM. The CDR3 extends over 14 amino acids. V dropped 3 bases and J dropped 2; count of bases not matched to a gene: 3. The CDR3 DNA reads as TGTGCCAGCAGTTTCGGCAGGGGGCCCTACGAGCAGTACTTC. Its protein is CASSFGRGPYEQYF.

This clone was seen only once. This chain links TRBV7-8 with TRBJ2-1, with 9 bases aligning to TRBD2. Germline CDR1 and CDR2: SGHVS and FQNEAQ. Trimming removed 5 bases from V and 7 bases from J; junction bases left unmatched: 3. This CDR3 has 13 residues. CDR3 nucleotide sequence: TGTGCCAGCAGCGTGAGCGGGGGGAATGAGCAGTTCTTC. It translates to CASSVSGGNEQFF.

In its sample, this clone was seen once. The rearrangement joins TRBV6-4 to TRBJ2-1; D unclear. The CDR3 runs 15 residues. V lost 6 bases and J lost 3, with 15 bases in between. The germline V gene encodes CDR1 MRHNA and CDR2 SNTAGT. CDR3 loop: CASSHGRSDYNEQFF. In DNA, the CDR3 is TGTGCCAGCAGCCATGGGCGGAGTGACTACAATGAGCAGTTCTTC.

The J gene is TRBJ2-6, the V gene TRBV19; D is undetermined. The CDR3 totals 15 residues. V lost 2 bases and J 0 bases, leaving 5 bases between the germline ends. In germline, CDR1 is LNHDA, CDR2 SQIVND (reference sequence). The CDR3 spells CASSITVSGANVLTF. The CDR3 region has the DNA TGTGCCAGTAGTATAACTGTCTCTGGGGCCAACGTCCTGACTTTC. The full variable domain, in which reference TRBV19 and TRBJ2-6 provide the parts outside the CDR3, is DGGITQSPKYLFRKEGQNVTLSCEQNLNHDAMYWYRQDPGQGLRLIYYSQIVNDFQKGDIAEGYSVSREKKESFPLTVTSAQKNPTAFYLCASSITVSGANVLTFGAGSRLTVL.

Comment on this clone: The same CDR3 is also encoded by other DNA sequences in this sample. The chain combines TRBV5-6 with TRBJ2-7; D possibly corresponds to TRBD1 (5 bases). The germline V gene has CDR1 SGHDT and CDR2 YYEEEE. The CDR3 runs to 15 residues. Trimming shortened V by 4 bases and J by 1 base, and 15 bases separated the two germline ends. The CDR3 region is CASSARDRGSYEQYF. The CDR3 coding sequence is TGTGCCAGCAGCGCCCGAGACAGAGGTTCCTACGAGCAGTACTTC.

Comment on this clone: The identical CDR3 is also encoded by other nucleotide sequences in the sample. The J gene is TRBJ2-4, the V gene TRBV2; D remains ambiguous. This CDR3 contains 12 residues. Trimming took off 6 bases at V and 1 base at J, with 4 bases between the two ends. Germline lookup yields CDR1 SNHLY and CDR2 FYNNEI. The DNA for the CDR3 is TGTGCCAGCAGAGTTGCCAAAAACATTCAGTACTTC. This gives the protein CASRVAKNIQYF.

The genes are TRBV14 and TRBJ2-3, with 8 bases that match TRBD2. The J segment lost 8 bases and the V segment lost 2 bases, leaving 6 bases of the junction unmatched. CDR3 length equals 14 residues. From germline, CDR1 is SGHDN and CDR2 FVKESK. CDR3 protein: CASSQISGRGTQYF. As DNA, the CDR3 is TGTGCCAGCAGCCAAATAAGCGGGAGAGGTACGCAGTATTTT.